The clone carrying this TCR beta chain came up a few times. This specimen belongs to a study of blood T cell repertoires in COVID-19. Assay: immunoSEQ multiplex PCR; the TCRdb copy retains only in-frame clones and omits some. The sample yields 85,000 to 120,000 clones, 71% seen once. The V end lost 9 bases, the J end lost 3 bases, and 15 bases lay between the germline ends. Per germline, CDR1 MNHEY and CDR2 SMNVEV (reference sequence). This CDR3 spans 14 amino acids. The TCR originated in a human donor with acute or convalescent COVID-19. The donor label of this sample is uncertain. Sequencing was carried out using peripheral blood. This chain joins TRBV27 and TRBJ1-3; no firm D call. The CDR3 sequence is CASRSRGGGNTIYF. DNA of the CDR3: TGTGCCAGTCGTAGCCGCGGAGGTGGAAACACCATATATTTT.